The 24 T cell receptor beta chains in this list originate from one sample, sequenced in a study of shared clonotypes between healthy human individuals. The method was immunoSEQ multiplex PCR; TCRdb's version includes in-frame clones alone and lacks a portion of them. The repertoire holds hundreds of thousands of clones, with 96% as singletons. Naive CD8 cells lacked CD45RO and underwent positive selection for CCR7, leaving out terminally differentiated effector memory CD45RA+ cells. Source material: naive CD8+ T cells sorted from blood. The receptors shown here come from a woman in her twenties or thirties in good health.

This sequence joins TRBV5-6 and TRBJ1-3; D remains unclear. The CDR3 loop spans 16 amino acids. V was clipped by 2 bases and J by 2 bases, with 14 bases between them. The germline gives CDR1 SGHDT, CDR2 YYEEEE. The CDR3, as DNA: TGTGCCAGCAGCTTACAGCAAACAGCCCCTGGAAACACCATATATTTT. Residues: CASSLQQTAPGNTIYF.

V usage is TRBV5-6 and J usage is TRBJ2-5; TRBD1 is a possible D gene (6 bases). The end of the DNA is better explained by TRBJ2-7, so the J call may be wrong. Germline lookup yields CDR1 SGHDT and CDR2 YYEEEE. The CDR3 length is 14 residues. The CDR3 nucleotides are TGTGCCAGCAGCTTGGGAGGGGGTAGCTACGAGCAGTACTTC. Translated, it gives CASSLGGGSYEQYF.

The chain is built from TRBV6-5 and TRBJ2-7; a weak D match, TRBD2 (6 bases). The germline V gene has CDR1 MNHEY and CDR2 SVGAGI. The CDR3 is made up of 15 amino acids. V lost 0 bases and J lost 4, with 13 bases in between. The CDR3 spells CASSYSLTGDYEQYF. In DNA form, the CDR3 reads TGTGCCAGCAGTTACTCGTTGACGGGGGATTACGAGCAGTACTTC.

The rearrangement joins TRBV28 to TRBJ2-6, with 14 bases fitting TRBD2. CDR3 length: 19 residues. J was trimmed by 2 bases and V by 6 bases; bases with no gene match: 9. Germline V lookup: CDR1 MDHEN, CDR2 SYDVKM. DNA of the CDR3: TGTGCCAGCAGCTCCGGGACTAGCGGGAGTTGGGCTGGGGCCAACGTCCTGACTTTC. Amino acids: CASSSGTSGSWAGANVLTF.

The rearrangement joins TRBV27 to TRBJ2-7; 7 nucleotides agree with TRBD1. The V gene's germline CDR1 is MNHEY and CDR2 SMNVEV (reference sequence). V trimming: 3 bases; J trimming: 4 bases; junction bases outside the gene matches: 6. CDR3 size: 14 residues. For the CDR3, the DNA is TGTGCCAGCAGTTTCAGGGGGTCGGTGTACGAGCAGTACTTC. Its protein product is CASSFRGSVYEQYF.

The V and J genes are TRBV13 and TRBJ2-3; 14 nucleotides align to TRBD2. The CDR3 is 17 amino acids. With 5 bases clipped from V and 4 bases from J, the junction kept 8 bases outside the gene matches. Germline-derived CDR1 and CDR2 are PRHDT and FYEKMQ (reference sequence). CDR3 loop: CASSGTSGSPPADTQYF. As DNA, the CDR3 is TGTGCCAGCAGCGGGACTAGCGGGAGTCCTCCGGCAGATACGCAGTATTTT.

The CDR3 DNA is TGTGCCACCAGCCAAACAGGGAATGACGAAAAACTGTTTTTT. This sequence encodes CATSQTGNDEKLFF. The chain has TRBV15 and TRBJ1-4; D might be TRBD1 (6 bases). Germline-derived CDR1 and CDR2 are LNHNV and YYDKDF (reference sequence). V dropped 5 bases and J dropped 8 bases, with 15 bases sitting between them. The CDR3 length is 14 residues.

This sequence joins TRBV6-4 and TRBJ2-1; D not certain. Germline-derived CDR1 and CDR2 are MRHNA and SNTAGT. CDR3 length: 11 residues. V lost 2 bases, J lost 7 bases, and 3 bases lay in between. CDR3: CASSDGNEQFF. In DNA form, the CDR3 reads TGTGCCAGCAGTGACGGGAATGAGCAGTTCTTC.

As concerns this clone: This sample includes further DNA sequences coding for the same CDR3. The gene calls are TRBV5-6 and TRBJ2-7, with TRBD1 identical over 10 bases. The V gene end was trimmed by 0 bases and the J gene end by 7 bases; junction bases not matched to a gene: 7. CDR3 size: 15 residues. CDR1 and CDR2 (germline): SGHDT, YYEEEE. The CDR3, as DNA: TGTGCCAGCAGCTTGGGACAGGGGGCGGCTTATGAGCAGTACTTC. Translating it yields CASSLGQGAAYEQYF.

The V call is TRBV19, the J call TRBJ2-3, with TRBD1 identical over 12 bases. CDR3 size: 16 residues. The V gene's germline CDR1 is LNHDA and CDR2 SQIVND (reference sequence). The junction had 7 bases not matched to a gene; V was cut back by 3 bases and J by 6 bases. This chain's CDR3 is CASSIMGQGAEDTQYF. Written as DNA, the CDR3 is TGTGCCAGTAGTATTATGGGACAGGGGGCGGAGGATACGCAGTATTTT.

The chain joins TRBV2 to TRBJ2-7; 9 bases are shared with TRBD1. Per the germline V gene, CDR1 is SNHLY and CDR2 is FYNNEI. V shed 5 bases, J shed 7 bases, and the junction held 9 bases outside the gene matches. The CDR3 length is 14 residues. The CDR3 DNA reads TGTGCCAGCAGTATCCAGGACAGGGGAGGAGAGCAGTACTTC. As protein: CASSIQDRGGEQYF.

The chain has TRBV5-6 and TRBJ1-2, with D perhaps matching TRBD1 (6 bases). V was cut by 4 bases and J by 8 bases, with 12 bases left in between. This CDR3 is 12 amino acids long. CDR1 is SGHDT and CDR2 is YYEEEE in the germline V gene. This CDR3 is CASSQEGGGYTF. The CDR3 nucleotides read TGTGCCAGCAGCCAAGAGGGGGGCGGCTACACCTTC.

The chain is built from TRBV28 and TRBJ1-5, with no clear D. In germline, CDR1 is MDHEN, CDR2 SYDVKM. CDR3 size: 14 residues. Between the trimmed V and J ends, which lost 3 bases and 4 bases, there was a span of 10 bases. CDR3 in amino acids: CASSFFSSNQPQHF. The CDR3 DNA follows: TGTGCCAGCAGTTTTTTCAGTTCAAATCAGCCCCAGCATTTT.

V and J are TRBV5-6 and TRBJ1-1; D call uncertain. Per the germline V gene, CDR1 is SGHDT and CDR2 is YYEEEE. The ends were cut back, 3 bases at V and 7 bases at J, with 10 bases in the middle. The CDR3 is made up of 12 amino acids. CDR3 region: CASSWWGNEAFF. DNA for the CDR3: TGTGCCAGCAGCTGGTGGGGAAATGAAGCTTTCTTT.

The chain carries TRBV7-9 and TRBJ2-5; D is ambiguous. This CDR3 has 14 amino acids. Germline assignment: CDR1 SEHNR and CDR2 FQNEAQ (reference sequence). Trimming stripped 4 bases from V and 5 bases from J, with 14 bases between. The DNA of the CDR3 is TGTGCCAGCAGCTACATTCTGGTGTGGGAGACCCAGTACTTC. This sequence encodes CASSYILVWETQYF.

The genes are TRBV19 and TRBJ1-1; tentatively, D is TRBD1 (5 bases). Deletions cut 5 bases from V and 4 bases from J, with 23 bases between. The CDR3 runs 17 residues. Germline V gene data show CDR1 as LNHDA and CDR2 as SQIVND (reference sequence). CDR3 nucleotide sequence: TGTGCCAGTAGTGGGGCAGCCCTCGCCCCCCCGGTCACTGAAGCTTTCTTT. This sequence encodes CASSGAALAPPVTEAFF.

This rearrangement joins TRBV29-1 to TRBJ2-7; D perhaps matches TRBD1 (6 bases). This CDR3 region has 13 residues. Looked up from germline, CDR1 is SQVTM and CDR2 is ANQGSEA. V was cut by 6 bases and J by 2 bases, with 14 bases left in between. The CDR3 DNA sequence: TGCAGCGTCACGGACAGTGATCCCTACGAGCAGTACTTC. This gives the protein CSVTDSDPYEQYF.

On this clone itself: Different DNA sequences within this sample yield the same CDR3. This sequence joins TRBV9 and TRBJ2-7; 8 bases line up with TRBD2. This CDR3 region has 14 residues. Germline assignment: CDR1 SGDLS and CDR2 YYNGEE. The trim removed 3 bases at V and 4 bases at J, leaving 6 bases unmatched. The CDR3 DNA sequence: TGTGCCAGCAGCGCCGGGACTAGTGGGTACGAGCAGTACTTC. This gives the protein CASSAGTSGYEQYF.

This chain uses TRBV5-1 with TRBJ1-5; TRBD1 might be the D (6 bases). The CDR3 spans 16 residues. Germline assignment: CDR1 SGHRS and CDR2 YFSETQ. The CDR3 coding sequence is TGCGCTAAGGCGGGTACAGGGATGTGTAGCAATCAGCCCCAGCATTTT. The encoded protein is CAKAGTGMCSNQPQHF. Full variable domain (missing parts from reference TRBV5-1 and TRBJ1-5): KAGVTQTPRYLIKTRGQQVTLSCSPISGHRSVSWYQQTPGQGLQFLFEYFSETQRNKGNFPGRFSGRQFSNSRSEMNVSTLELGDSALYLCAKAGTGMCSNQPQHFGDGTRLSIL.

About this clone itself: The same CDR3 arises from other DNA sequences in this sample as well. This chain joins TRBV6-5 and TRBJ2-3; TRBD1 agrees at 8 bases. The J segment lost 4 bases and the V segment lost 5 bases, leaving 5 bases of the junction unmatched. CDR1 MNHEY and CDR2 SVGAGI come from the germline V gene. The CDR3 totals 14 residues. The CDR3 region is CASSPGQGADTQYF. CDR3 nucleotide sequence: TGTGCCAGCAGTCCCGGACAGGGAGCAGATACGCAGTATTTT.

In its sample, this clone was seen a few times. Other DNA sequences from this sample encode an identical CDR3 as well. CDR3 sequence reads: CASSFSYEQYF. CDR3 in DNA: TGTGCCAGCAGTTTTTCCTACGAGCAGTACTTC. The genes are TRBV28 and TRBJ2-7; no clear D. Germline V gives CDR1 MDHEN, CDR2 SYDVKM. The V and J ends lost 3 bases and 1 base respectively, with 1 base between them. This CDR3 has 11 amino acids.

The chain employs TRBV4-1 and TRBJ2-1, with 14 bases that match TRBD2. The germline gives CDR1 MGHRA, CDR2 YSYEKL. The CDR3 covers 19 residues. The trim removed 1 base at V and 6 bases at J, leaving 11 bases unmatched. The CDR3 loop is CASSQVVSRTSGRSNEQFF. For the CDR3, the DNA is TGCGCCAGCAGCCAAGTAGTTTCGAGGACTAGCGGGAGGTCCAATGAGCAGTTCTTC.

The V gene is TRBV27, the J gene TRBJ1-1; 7 nucleotides match TRBD1. The J segment lost 4 bases and the V segment lost 4 bases, leaving 9 bases of the junction unmatched. Germline-derived CDR1 and CDR2 are MNHEY and SMNVEV (reference sequence). This CDR3 comprises 15 residues. DNA of the CDR3: TGTGCCAGCAGTTCCGGGACCTCAGGGGGCACTGAAGCTTTCTTT. This gives the protein CASSSGTSGGTEAFF.

The chain links TRBV28 to TRBJ2-7, with TRBD2 identical over 7 bases. The CDR3 length is 14 residues. The trim removed 7 bases at V and 2 bases at J, leaving 8 bases unmatched. Germline CDR1 is MDHEN and CDR2 is SYDVKM. The CDR3: CASTSRSGTYEQYF. The CDR3 region has the DNA TGTGCCAGCACCTCCCGGAGCGGGACCTACGAGCAGTACTTC.